These 19 T cell receptor beta chains share one sample of origin, sequenced in a study of cytomegalovirus exposure and HLA in healthy donors. PCR amplification relied on 60 Vbeta primers (plus 13 Jbeta primers). Sequenced by immunoSEQ multiplex PCR; TCRdb stores in-frame clones only, minus some. The data hold about 150,000 clones, with 79% observed a single time. Sequenced material: PBMCs. The receptor set was obtained from a man aged 25-40 years in good health and CMV-seropositive.

This clone showed up just a few times. The V and J genes are TRBV27 and TRBJ2-4; perhaps TRBD2 as D (6 bases). The CDR3 runs to 17 residues. Trimming took 1 base from V and 3 from J, leaving 16 bases between them. Germline V gives CDR1 MNHEY, CDR2 SMNVEV (reference sequence). CDR3 amino acids: CASSLLEGGRGKNIQYF. The DNA for the CDR3 is TGTGCCAGCAGTTTATTGGAGGGAGGTCGGGGCAAAAACATTCAGTACTTC.

This chain joins TRBV5-4 and TRBJ2-1, with D tentatively TRBD1 (6 bases). The CDR3 is 13 amino acids. Trimming took 2 bases from V and 5 from J, leaving 8 bases between them. Germline CDR1 and CDR2: SGHNT and YYREEE (reference sequence). CDR3 loop: CASSLQGNNEQFF. In DNA form, the CDR3 reads TGTGCCAGCAGCTTACAGGGAAACAATGAGCAGTTCTTC.

This clone was recorded once. The rearrangement links TRBV18 to TRBJ2-3; possibly TRBD2 for D (6 bases). The CDR3 covers 14 residues. CDR1 KGHSH and CDR2 LQKENI come from the germline V gene. V was shortened by 3 bases and J by 5 bases, with 12 bases between the two germline ends. In DNA, the CDR3 is TGTGCCAGCTCACCTACGGGAGCGAGAGATACGCAGTATTTT. Its protein is CASSPTGARDTQYF.

V usage is TRBV9 and J usage is TRBJ2-1; weak D call: TRBD1 (6 bases). V was cut by 2 bases and J by 1 base, with 19 bases left in between. Germline values: CDR1 SGDLS, CDR2 YYNGEE. The CDR3 consists of 18 residues. The CDR3 nucleotides are TGTGCCAGCAGCGTCGCAGGGGCGTACGCCGATTCCTACAATGAGCAGTTCTTC. Translating gives CASSVAGAYADSYNEQFF.

This clone was detected once. The chain is built from TRBV30 and TRBJ2-5, with a possible D match to TRBD2 (5 bases). Deletions cut 3 bases from V and 4 bases from J, with 9 bases between. CDR3 length: 12 amino acids. CDR1 is GTSNPN, CDR2 SVGIG, per germline (reference sequence). The DNA for the CDR3 is TGTGCCTGGAGATGGGAGAGAGAGACCCAGTACTTC. This sequence encodes CAWRWERETQYF.

In its sample, this clone was seen a few times. This CDR3 is CAISRTGGTGELFF. The DNA of the CDR3 is TGTGCCATCAGCCGGACAGGAGGCACCGGGGAGCTGTTTTTT. This sequence joins TRBV10-3 and TRBJ2-2; TRBD1 agrees at 7 bases. The germline V gene encodes CDR1 ENHRY and CDR2 SYGVKD. V trimming: 6 bases; J trimming: 4 bases; junction bases outside the gene matches: 5. The CDR3 length is 14 residues.

Only one count was recorded for this clone. This chain connects TRBV5-1 to TRBJ1-5; maybe TRBD1 (6 bases). CDR1 SGHRS and CDR2 YFSETQ come from the germline V gene. Between the trimmed V and J ends, which lost 0 bases and 2 bases, there was a span of 15 bases. This CDR3 has 17 residues. The CDR3 DNA reads as TGCGCCAGCAGCTTGGTCCCACAGGGAATTGGCAATCAGCCCCAGCATTTT. The encoded protein is CASSLVPQGIGNQPQHF.

The chain is built from TRBV28 and TRBJ1-1, with a weak D call TRBD1 (5 bases). Germline V CDR1 and CDR2: MDHEN, SYDVKM. V was shortened by 0 bases and J by 4 bases, with 12 bases between the two germline ends. The CDR3 totals 15 residues. In DNA, the CDR3 is TGTGCCAGCAGTTTATGGCAGGGTGGGGTCACTGAAGCTTTCTTT. Translated: CASSLWQGGVTEAFF.

The chain uses TRBV7-9 and TRBJ2-1; D possibly corresponds to TRBD2 (5 bases). The V end was cut by 5 bases, the J end by 2 bases, with 16 bases between. Germline CDR1 SEHNR, CDR2 FQNEAQ (reference sequence). The CDR3 is made up of 16 amino acids. The chain's CDR3 is CASSPTRSGAYNEQFF. The DNA for the CDR3 is TGTGCCAGCAGCCCTACTAGGAGCGGAGCCTACAATGAGCAGTTCTTC.

The chain is built from TRBV19 and TRBJ2-5, with 7 bases identical to TRBD1. This CDR3 is built from 13 residues. V gave up 6 bases and J gave up 5 bases; unmatched junction bases: 6. Germline loops: CDR1 LNHDA, CDR2 SQIVND (reference sequence). The CDR3 sequence is CASRRGGAETQYF. For the CDR3, the DNA is TGTGCCAGTAGGCGAGGGGGCGCGGAGACCCAGTACTTC. Together with reference TRBV19 and TRBJ2-5, the CDR3 gives the full variable domain: DGGITQSPKYLFRKEGQNVTLSCEQNLNHDAMYWYRQDPGQGLRLIYYSQIVNDFQKGDIAEGYSVSREKKESFPLTVTSAQKNPTAFYLCASRRGGAETQYFGPGTRLLVL.

This clone was seen more than once but under ten times. The chain combines TRBV19 with TRBJ1-1; 8 bases fit TRBD1. The germline V gene encodes CDR1 LNHDA and CDR2 SQIVND (reference sequence). After removal of 4 bases from V and 3 bases from J, the junction contained 10 bases not matched to a gene. This CDR3 contains 16 residues. The CDR3 region has the DNA TGTGCCAGTAGTAGGCAGGGGGCGCGGACGGACACTGAAGCTTTCTTT. Its protein product is CASSRQGARTDTEAFF.

As concerns this clone: It differs at one base from a far larger clone, so likely a read error. The chain is built from TRBV5-1 and TRBJ2-6; TRBD2 matches 9 bases. This CDR3 spans 18 amino acids. Germline V lookup: CDR1 SGHRS, CDR2 YFSETQ. V trimming: 1 base; J trimming: 0 bases; junction bases outside the gene matches: 5. CDR3 sequence: CASSLSGGPPSGANVLTF. CDR3 nucleotides: TGCGCCAGCAGCTTGAGCGGGGGGCCGCCCTCTGGGGCCAACGTCCTGACTTTC.

This sequence joins TRBV9 and TRBJ1-4; 10 bases align to TRBD1. Trimming removed 4 bases from V and 5 bases from J; junction bases left unmatched: 5. CDR3 length: 15 residues. Germline V CDR1 and CDR2: SGDLS, YYNGEE. CDR3 nucleotides: TGTGCCAGCAGCCCATCGGGACAGGGGAATGAAAAACTGTTTTTT. Amino acid sequence: CASSPSGQGNEKLFF.

The rearrangement links TRBV4-2 to TRBJ2-7; D gene ambiguous. The CDR3 contains 14 residues. The germline V gene has CDR1 LGHNA and CDR2 YNFKEQ. V was cut by 6 bases and J by 1 base, with 13 bases left in between. The CDR3 DNA sequence: TGTGCCAGCAGTTCTAGTGAAACTTCCTACGAGCAGTACTTC. This translates into CASSSSETSYEQYF.

This rearrangement joins TRBV28 to TRBJ1-2, with 9 nucleotides matching TRBD1. The CDR3 has 14 residues. Trimming cost V 2 bases and J 8 bases; bases outside gene matches: 6. The germline CDR1 and CDR2 sequences are MDHEN and SYDVKM. CDR3 DNA sequence: TGTGCCAGCAGTTTACTACAGGGGGCGGGAGGCTACACCTTC. Encoded protein: CASSLLQGAGGYTF.

This clone was observed once. The J gene is TRBJ2-7, the V gene TRBV6-5; 8 bases map to TRBD1. Germline values: CDR1 MNHEY, CDR2 SVGAGI. J gave up 1 base and V 6 bases, and 5 bases lay outside the gene matches. This CDR3 spans 14 amino acids. The CDR3 bases are TGTGCCAGCAGGGCAGGGGGCGCGTCCTACGAGCAGTACTTC. Its translation: CASRAGGASYEQYF.

This chain links TRBV7-8 with TRBJ2-5; TRBD2 agrees at 9 bases. The CDR3 runs 16 residues. The trim removed 1 base at V and 1 base at J, leaving 4 bases unmatched. Germline V CDR1 and CDR2: SGHVS, FQNEAQ. DNA for the CDR3: TGTGCCAGCAGCTTAGACGGACTAGCGCCCCAAGAGACCCAGTACTTC. It codes for CASSLDGLAPQETQYF.

V and J are TRBV5-1 and TRBJ2-7; 11 positions agree with TRBD2. The CDR3 covers 16 residues. The junction had 8 bases not matched to a gene; V was cut back by 4 bases and J by 2 bases. Germline assignment: CDR1 SGHRS and CDR2 YFSETQ. As DNA, the CDR3 is TGCGCCAGCAGCCTCACTAGCGGGGGCCTCCCCTACGAGCAGTACTTC. Translation gives CASSLTSGGLPYEQYF.

The sample holds one count of this clone. The genes are TRBV15 and TRBJ2-3, with 13 bases aligning to TRBD2. CDR3 length: 16 residues. V lost 5 bases and J lost 1; bases outside the gene matches: 3. Germline CDR1 LNHNV, CDR2 YYDKDF (reference sequence). The CDR3 region has the DNA TGTGCCACCAGCCTAGGGACTAGCGGGGGCACAGATACGCAGTATTTT. It encodes CATSLGTSGGTDTQYF. Complete variable domain (other parts from reference TRBV15 and TRBJ2-3): DAMVIQNPRYQVTQFGKPVTLSCSQTLNHNVMYWYQQKSSQAPKLLFHYYDKDFNNEADTPDNFQSRRPNTSFCFLDIRSPGLGDTAMYLCATSLGTSGGTDTQYFGPGTRLTVL.